Below are 18 T cell receptor beta chains sequenced from a single sample in a study of T cells in Graves' hyperthyroidism and ophthalmopathy. Amplified TCR beta CDR3 regions came from RNA transcripts. In the first-round RT-PCR of the TCR CDR3, the HTBI primer set was used. TCRdb independently ran MiXCR on the multiplex PCR reads; one entry per CDR3 protein. The sample lists about 420,000 distinct CDR3 sequences, less than 20% seen once, with around 7% in the top ten. The source material was blood. The receptors shown here come from a woman under 30 with Graves' hyperthyroidism.

This clonotype has a count of ten or more. V gene TRBV30 combines with J gene TRBJ2-2; 7 positions match TRBD1. The CDR3 sequence is 13 residues long. The V segment lost 1 base and the J segment 7 bases; nucleotides outside the gene matches: 3. Germline values: CDR1 GTSNPN, CDR2 SVGIG (reference sequence). The CDR3 loop is CAWSGDSSGELFF. CDR3 bases: TGTGCCTGGAGTGGGGACAGCAGCGGGGAGCTGTTTTTT.

This clonotype was observed many times. The chain joins TRBV7-3 to TRBJ2-5; a possible D gene is TRBD2 (6 bases). V was cut by 5 bases and J by 5 bases, with 15 bases left in between. The CDR3 length is 14 residues. In germline, CDR1 is SGHTA, CDR2 FQGTGA. CDR3 DNA: TGTGCCAGCAGCCAACAGGCGGGGTCGGAGACCCAGTACTTC. It translates to CASSQQAGSETQYF.

The chain employs TRBV24-1 and TRBJ2-2; 7 bases agree with TRBD1. Trimming removed 7 bases from V and 4 bases from J; junction bases left unmatched: 11. CDR1 and CDR2 from the germline V gene are KGHDR and SFDVKD. This CDR3 is built from 16 residues. The CDR3 sequence is CATRLVRQGPTGELFF. In nucleotides, the CDR3 is TGTGCCACCAGATTAGTCCGACAGGGCCCCACCGGGGAGCTGTTTTTT.

The chain uses TRBV27 and TRBJ1-2; D uncertain. The CDR3 loop spans 15 amino acids. Per germline, CDR1 MNHEY and CDR2 SMNVEV (reference sequence). Trimming cost V 0 bases and J 8 bases, with 16 bases left between them. CDR3 loop: CASSLSSYDRRGYTF. The CDR3 coding sequence is TGTGCCAGCAGTTTATCCTCCTATGACCGAAGAGGCTACACCTTC.

Many counts were recorded for this clonotype. The chain combines TRBV5-1 with TRBJ2-7, with a tentative D call TRBD1 (5 bases). Germline V CDR1 and CDR2: SGHRS, YFSETQ. Trimming cost V 4 bases and J 3 bases, with 14 bases left between them. The CDR3 spans 14 residues. The CDR3 sequence is CASSVGTGYYEQYF. Written as DNA, the CDR3 is TGCGCCAGCAGCGTCGGAACAGGTTACTACGAGCAGTACTTC.

This clonotype has ten or more counts. This chain links TRBV18 with TRBJ1-5; D remains unclear. Trimming stripped 3 bases from V and 6 bases from J, with 21 bases between. Germline V CDR1 and CDR2: KGHSH, LQKENI. The CDR3 runs 17 residues. The CDR3 spells CASSPSTRARQAQPQHF. For the CDR3, the DNA is TGTGCCAGCTCACCCTCGACGCGGGCCAGGCAGGCTCAGCCCCAGCATTTT.

There are many counts of this clonotype. The rearrangement links TRBV7-9 to TRBJ1-6, with D possibly TRBD1 on 5 matching bases. Germline V gives CDR1 SEHNR, CDR2 FQNEAQ (reference sequence). The CDR3 runs to 15 residues. V shed 5 bases and J shed 7 bases, with 15 bases lying between them. In DNA, the CDR3 is TGTGCCAGCAGCCGATGGGTGACAGAGAATTCACCCCTCCACTTT. It codes for CASSRWVTENSPLHF.

In its sample, this clonotype was seen many times. The rearrangement uses TRBV20-1 and TRBJ1-3; D uncertain. Trimming stripped 4 bases from V and 7 bases from J, with 14 bases between. Germline V gives CDR1 DFQATT, CDR2 SNEGSKA (reference sequence). The CDR3 is 13 amino acids. CDR3 sequence reads: CSATVPLGNTIYF. In DNA, the CDR3 is TGCAGTGCTACCGTACCCTTGGGGAACACCATATATTTT.

This clonotype was recorded many times. CDR3 in amino acids: CASSYGGSYEQYF. The CDR3 nucleotides are TGTGCCAGCAGCTACGGGGGCTCCTACGAGCAGTACTTC. The rearrangement joins TRBV6-5 to TRBJ2-7; TRBD2 might be the D (6 bases). Germline loops: CDR1 MNHEY, CDR2 SVGAGI. The CDR3 sequence is 13 residues long. V was shortened by 6 bases and J by 0 bases, with 9 bases between the two germline ends.

The V and J genes are TRBV19 and TRBJ1-2; a possible D gene is TRBD1 (5 bases). The CDR3 totals 13 residues. Trimming removed 1 base from V and 4 bases from J, with 7 bases in between. The germline gives CDR1 LNHDA, CDR2 SQIVND (reference sequence). The CDR3 protein is CASSIVDSYGYTF. The CDR3 nucleotides read TGTGCCAGTAGTATAGTTGACAGCTATGGCTACACCTTC. Full variable domain (outside the CDR3, taken from reference TRBV19 and TRBJ1-2): DGGITQSPKYLFRKEGQNVTLSCEQNLNHDAMYWYRQDPGQGLRLIYYSQIVNDFQKGDIAEGYSVSREKKESFPLTVTSAQKNPTAFYLCASSIVDSYGYTFGSGTRLTVV.

This clonotype was observed at least ten times. This chain joins TRBV7-8 and TRBJ2-1, with D maybe TRBD2 (6 bases). Germline loops: CDR1 SGHVS, CDR2 FQNEAQ. Trimming stripped 2 bases from V and 8 bases from J, with 25 bases between. CDR3 length equals 18 residues. CDR3 in DNA: TGTGCCAGCAGCTTACCCACCCTACTAGCTCGGCAATTCCATGAGCAGTTCTTC. This translates into CASSLPTLLARQFHEQFF.

The sample holds many counts of this clonotype. The chain couples TRBV5-8 to TRBJ2-3; a possible D gene is TRBD2 (7 bases). Between the trimmed V and J ends, which lost 2 bases and 4 bases, there was a span of 17 bases. The CDR3 runs 16 residues. CDR1 is SGHTS and CDR2 is YDEGEE in the germline V gene. CDR3 in amino acids: CASSLPGSGGADTQYF. The CDR3 DNA follows: TGTGCCAGCAGCTTACCGGGCTCGGGGGGCGCAGATACGCAGTATTTT.

Many counts were recorded for this clonotype. V gene TRBV6-1 combines with J gene TRBJ2-2; D may correspond to TRBD1 or TRBD2 (6 bases each). V lost 4 bases and J 5 bases, leaving 17 bases between the germline ends. CDR1 and CDR2 from the germline V gene are MNHNS and SASEGT. The CDR3 runs to 16 residues. The CDR3 DNA follows: TGTGCCAGCAGTGGCTACGGCACAGGGAGGACCGGGGAGCTGTTTTTT. Amino acids: CASSGYGTGRTGELFF.

The sample holds a few counts of this clonotype. Here the CDR3 reads CASSSGLAGFSEQYF. CDR3 nucleotide sequence: TGTGCCAGCAGCAGCGGGCTAGCGGGATTTTCCGAGCAGTACTTC. The rearrangement uses TRBV5-4 and TRBJ2-7, with 9 bases identical to TRBD2. The CDR3 totals 15 residues. Looked up from germline, CDR1 is SGHNT and CDR2 is YYREEE (reference sequence). After removal of 4 bases from V and 6 bases from J, the junction contained 11 bases not matched to a gene.

This clonotype was picked up a small number of times. This sequence joins TRBV19 and TRBJ1-5; no firm D call. V was trimmed by 1 base and J by 6 bases, leaving 1 base between them. The CDR3 totals 11 residues. Germline-derived CDR1 and CDR2 are LNHDA and SQIVND (reference sequence). As DNA, the CDR3 is TGTGCCAGTAGTATAGGTCAGCCCCAGCATTTT. It is translated as CASSIGQPQHF.

This clonotype has just a few counts. The chain has TRBV18 and TRBJ1-5; D gene ambiguous. This CDR3 spans 16 amino acids. V was clipped by 1 base and J by 6 bases, with 16 bases between them. Germline V gene data show CDR1 as KGHSH and CDR2 as LQKENI. The DNA for the CDR3 is TGTGCCAGCTCACCACGGAGGCCGGGTTCCGGTCAGCCCCAGCATTTT. Protein product: CASSPRRPGSGQPQHF.

The rearrangement uses TRBV12-3 or TRBV12-4 and TRBJ2-1; D possibly corresponds to TRBD1 (5 bases). The CDR3 has 15 amino acids. V lost 5 bases, J lost 3 bases, and 14 bases lay in between. The CDR3 DNA is TGTGCCAGCAGTCCGACAGTTAAGGGCTACAATGAGCAGTTCTTC. Residues: CASSPTVKGYNEQFF.

This rearrangement joins TRBV3-1 to TRBJ1-1; D call uncertain. V was cut by 0 bases and J by 8 bases, with 16 bases left in between. The germline gives CDR1 LGHDT, CDR2 YNNKEL (reference sequence). The CDR3 has 15 residues. For the CDR3, the DNA is TGTGCCAGCAGCCAAGAAAGATGGGCGGGGAAAGAAGCTTTCTTT. Translated, it gives CASSQERWAGKEAFF. The full variable domain, its missing parts supplied by reference TRBV3-1 and TRBJ1-1, is DTAVSQTPKYLVTQMGNDKSIKCEQNLGHDTMYWYKQDSKKFLKIMFSYNNKELIINETVPNRFSPKSPDKAHLNLHINSLELGDSAVYFCASSQERWAGKEAFFGQGTRLTVV.